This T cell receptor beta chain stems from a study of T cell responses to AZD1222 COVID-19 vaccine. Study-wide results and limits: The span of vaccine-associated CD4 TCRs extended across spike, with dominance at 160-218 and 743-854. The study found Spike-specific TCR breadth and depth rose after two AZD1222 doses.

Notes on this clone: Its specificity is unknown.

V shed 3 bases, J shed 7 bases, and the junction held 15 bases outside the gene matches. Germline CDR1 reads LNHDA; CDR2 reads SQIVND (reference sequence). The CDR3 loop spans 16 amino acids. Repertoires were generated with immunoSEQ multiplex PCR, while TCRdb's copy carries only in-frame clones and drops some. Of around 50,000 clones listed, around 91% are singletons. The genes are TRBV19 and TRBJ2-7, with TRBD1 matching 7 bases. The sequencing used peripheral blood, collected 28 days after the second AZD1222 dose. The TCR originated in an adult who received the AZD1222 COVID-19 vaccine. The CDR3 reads CASSMSVAGQVGEQYF. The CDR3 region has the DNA TGTGCCAGTAGTATGAGTGTTGCTGGACAGGTGGGTGAGCAGTACTTC.